A single sample gave rise to the 14 T cell receptor beta chains below, sequenced in a study of blood T cells in healthy people across ages. With a J-beta primer mix and a sample-barcoded 5' primer, a second PCR ran about 7 to 12 cycles. TCRdb called the 5' RACE reads again in MiXCR, with one record for every CDR3 protein. The repertoire includes about 1.6 million distinct CDR3 sequences, almost 35% of them detected once, and about 10% sits in the top ten. Sequencing was carried out using blood. These receptor sequences come from a woman in her 30s in good health.

J is TRBJ2-1 and V is TRBV6-5; D remains ambiguous. Germline CDR1 MNHEY, CDR2 SVGAGI. Between the trimmed V and J ends, which lost 5 bases and 9 bases, there was a span of 8 bases. The CDR3 is made up of 11 amino acids. In nucleotides, the CDR3 is TGTGCCAGCAGTGTAGGAATTGAGCAGTTCTTC. Translating gives CASSVGIEQFF.

The chain is built from TRBV7-3 and TRBJ2-3, with D possibly matching TRBD2 (5 bases). The V gene lost 1 base and the J gene lost 3 bases, with 20 bases spanning the gap. There are 18 residues in the CDR3. Germline loops: CDR1 SGHTA, CDR2 FQGTGA. In nucleotides, the CDR3 is TGTGCCAGCAGCTTAAGTTTCCAGGACTTTGGCCTGACAGATACGCAGTATTTT. This encodes CASSLSFQDFGLTDTQYF.

This clonotype was observed a few times. The rearrangement joins TRBV2 to TRBJ2-3, with D perhaps matching TRBD1 or TRBD2 (5 bases each). The length of the CDR3 is 13 residues. Germline V gene sequence: CDR1 SNHLY, CDR2 FYNNEI. V gave up 10 bases and J gave up 6 bases, with 17 bases separating them. The CDR3 DNA is TGTGCCACCACGGGGAGTGGGGCGGATACGCAGTATTTT. It encodes CATTGSGADTQYF.

A few counts support this clonotype. The chain is built from TRBV28 and TRBJ1-2; D is unclear. V was trimmed by 4 bases and J by 6 bases, leaving 12 bases between them. CDR1 is MDHEN, CDR2 SYDVKM, per germline. CDR3 size: 13 residues. The CDR3 spells CASSSSNTNGYTF. DNA for the CDR3: TGTGCCAGCAGTTCAAGTAACACAAATGGCTACACCTTC.

CDR3 loop: CSVTDRGNEKLFF. DNA of the CDR3: TGCAGCGTTACGGACAGGGGAAATGAAAAACTGTTTTTT. This sequence joins TRBV29-1 and TRBJ1-4, with 9 bases aligning to TRBD1. The CDR3 is 13 amino acids. With V trimmed by 5 bases and J by 5 bases, 3 bases remained unmatched. CDR1 and CDR2 (germline): SQVTM, ANQGSEA.

This clonotype showed up just a few times. The chain links TRBV7-9 to TRBJ2-5, with 7 bases identical to TRBD2. The J call may be mistaken, given a closer DNA end match to TRBJ2-7. Germline values: CDR1 SEHNR, CDR2 FQNEAQ (reference sequence). The CDR3 has 16 residues. The chain's CDR3 is CASSLSGGLDLREQYF. CDR3 nucleotides: TGTGCCAGCAGCTTATCGGGGGGACTCGACCTCCGCGAGCAGTACTTC.

Only a few counts were recorded for this clonotype. V gene TRBV15 combines with J gene TRBJ2-5, with a possible D match to TRBD2 (6 bases). The V gene lost 4 bases and the J gene lost 1 base, with 13 bases spanning the gap. Germline V lookup: CDR1 LNHNV, CDR2 YYDKDF (reference sequence). The CDR3 sequence is 15 residues long. The CDR3 coding sequence is TGTGCCACCAGCAACCACATTAGCGGCCAAGAGACCCAGTACTTC. It specifies CATSNHISGQETQYF. Full variable domain (remainder filled in from reference TRBV15 and TRBJ2-5): DAMVIQNPRYQVTQFGKPVTLSCSQTLNHNVMYWYQQKSSQAPKLLFHYYDKDFNNEADTPDNFQSRRPNTSFCFLDIRSPGLGDTAMYLCATSNHISGQETQYFGPGTRLLVL.

The genes are TRBV5-1 and TRBJ2-5; D is undetermined. Between the trimmed V and J ends, which lost 4 bases and 2 bases, there was a span of 12 bases. The CDR3 extends over 14 amino acids. Germline V gene sequence: CDR1 SGHRS, CDR2 YFSETQ. This chain's CDR3 is CASSPGIMQETQYF. The CDR3 region has the DNA TGCGCCAGCAGCCCAGGTATAATGCAAGAGACCCAGTACTTC. The whole variable domain, filled in from reference TRBV5-1 and TRBJ2-5, reads KAGVTQTPRYLIKTRGQQVTLSCSPISGHRSVSWYQQTPGQGLQFLFEYFSETQRNKGNFPGRFSGRQFSNSRSEMNVSTLELGDSALYLCASSPGIMQETQYFGPGTRLLVL.

The chain couples TRBV6-2 or TRBV6-3 to TRBJ2-7; no definite D call. Germline V gene sequence: CDR1 MNHEY, CDR2 SVGEGT. V was cut by 0 bases and J by 0 bases, with 9 bases left in between. CDR3 length equals 15 residues. In nucleotides, the CDR3 is TGTGCCAGCAGTTACTCTCGGATAGTCTCCTACGAGCAGTACTTC. This sequence encodes CASSYSRIVSYEQYF.

The gene calls are TRBV20-1 and TRBJ2-5; 7 bases agree with TRBD1. The J call is doubtful: the DNA matches TRBJ2-7 better. Per germline, CDR1 DFQATT and CDR2 SNEGSKA (reference sequence). The CDR3 extends over 16 amino acids. The CDR3 here is CSATRQGSLMGLEQYF. The CDR3, as DNA: TGCAGTGCTACTAGACAGGGATCCCTAATGGGTCTCGAGCAGTACTTC.

Worth noting for this clonotype: A read error may produce the germline difference seen at one junction end. This sequence joins TRBV14 and TRBJ1-1; tentative D call: TRBD1 (5 bases). This CDR3 has 11 amino acids. Germline V gene data show CDR1 as SGHDN and CDR2 as FVKESK. CDR3 region: CASNQRGGAFF. The CDR3 DNA reads TGTGCCAGCAACCAACGGGGGGGAGCTTTCTTT. The variable domain in full, completed from reference TRBV14 and TRBJ1-1, reads EAGVTQFPSHSVIEKGQTVTLRCDPISGHDNLYWYRRVMGKEIKFLLHFVKESKQDESGMPNNRFLAERTGGTYSTLKVQPAELEDSGVYFCASNQRGGAFFGQGTRLTVV.

This clonotype was counted only a few times. J is TRBJ2-6 and V is TRBV20-1; D call uncertain. This CDR3 has 16 amino acids. Trimming removed 0 bases at V and 0 bases at J, with 9 bases between. Germline CDR1 reads DFQATT; CDR2 reads SNEGSKA (reference sequence). Written as DNA, the CDR3 is TGCAGTGCTAGAGACAGAAGTAGCTCTGGGGCCAACGTCCTGACTTTC. Its translation: CSARDRSSSGANVLTF.

A few counts support this clonotype. The chain couples TRBV3-1 to TRBJ2-7; no clear D. Germline lookup yields CDR1 LGHDT and CDR2 YNNKEL (reference sequence). V shed 4 bases and J shed 0 bases, with 10 bases lying between them. The CDR3 spans 14 residues. CDR3 DNA sequence: TGTGCCAGCAGCCTCCTCTGGAGCTCCTACGAGCAGTACTTC. As protein: CASSLLWSSYEQYF.

V usage is TRBV2 and J usage is TRBJ2-5, with TRBD2 matching over 7 bases. The J call could be wrong; TRBJ2-7 is a better fit for the DNA end. This CDR3 has 14 residues. Per germline, CDR1 SNHLY and CDR2 FYNNEI. This CDR3 reads CASNPSGGDYEQYF. CDR3 DNA sequence: TGTGCCAGCAACCCATCGGGAGGCGACTACGAGCAGTACTTC.